This TCR beta chain was sequenced during a study of beta chain features in type 1 diabetes. CDR1 and CDR2 from the germline V gene are SNHLY and FYNNEI. This CDR3 is 15 amino acids long. V was trimmed by 2 bases and J by 5 bases, leaving 13 bases between them. The isolated RNA, all of it, was reverse transcribed, so expressed TCRB transcripts were what got sequenced. Clones were sequenced by immunoSEQ multiplex PCR, and TCRdb holds only the in-frame ones, with some missing. The repertoire includes around 200,000 clones, 10% to 15% of them detected once, and roughly 0.56% sits in the top ten. The clonotype originates from a woman younger than 30 in good health. The chain links TRBV2 to TRBJ1-5, with D possibly TRBD1 on 5 matching bases. Specimen: central memory CD4+ T cells from blood. CDR3 sequence: CASSEFTGGDQPQHF. In nucleotides, the CDR3 is TGTGCCAGCAGTGAATTTACGGGGGGAGATCAGCCCCAGCATTTT.